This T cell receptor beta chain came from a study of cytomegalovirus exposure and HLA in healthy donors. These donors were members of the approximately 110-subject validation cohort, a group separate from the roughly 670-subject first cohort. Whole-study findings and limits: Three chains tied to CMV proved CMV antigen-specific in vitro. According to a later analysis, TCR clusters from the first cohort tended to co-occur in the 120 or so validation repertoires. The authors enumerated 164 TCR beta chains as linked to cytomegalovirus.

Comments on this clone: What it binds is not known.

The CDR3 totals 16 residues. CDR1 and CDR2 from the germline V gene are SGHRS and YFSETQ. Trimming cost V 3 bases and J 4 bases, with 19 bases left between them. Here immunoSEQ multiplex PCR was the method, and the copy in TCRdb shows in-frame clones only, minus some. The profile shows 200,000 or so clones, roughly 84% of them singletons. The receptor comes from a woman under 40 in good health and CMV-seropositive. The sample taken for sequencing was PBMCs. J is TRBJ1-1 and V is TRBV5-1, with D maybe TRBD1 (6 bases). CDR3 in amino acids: CASSSGNRVGVTEAFF. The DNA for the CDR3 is TGCGCCAGCAGCTCGGGTAACAGGGTCGGTGTCACTGAAGCTTTCTTT.